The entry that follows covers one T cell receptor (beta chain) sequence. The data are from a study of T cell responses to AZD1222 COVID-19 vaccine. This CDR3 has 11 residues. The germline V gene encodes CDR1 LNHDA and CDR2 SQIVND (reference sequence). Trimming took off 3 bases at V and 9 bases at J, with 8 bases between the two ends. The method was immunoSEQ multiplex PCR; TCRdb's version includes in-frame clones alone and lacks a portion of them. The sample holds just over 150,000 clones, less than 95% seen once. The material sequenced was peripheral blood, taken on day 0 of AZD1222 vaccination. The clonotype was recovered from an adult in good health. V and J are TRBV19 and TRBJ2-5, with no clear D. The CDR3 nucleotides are TGTGCCAGTAGTATTGGTCAGGCCCAGTACTTC. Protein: CASSIGQAQYF.